These 10 T cell receptor beta chains came from one sample sequenced in a study of blood T cell repertoires in COVID-19. The table came from immunoSEQ multiplex PCR; TCRdb's copy has only in-frame clones and leaves some out. This table has 160,000 or so clones, approximately 91% appearing once. Sequenced: peripheral blood. The receptors shown here come from a man aged 18-30 years with acute or convalescent COVID-19.

The chain links TRBV4-1 to TRBJ1-5; 7 bases agree with TRBD1. CDR3 length: 15 residues. Germline CDR1 and CDR2: MGHRA and YSYEKL. V lost 0 bases and J lost 6; bases outside the gene matches: 5. CDR3 region: CASSQDSTGSQPQHF. CDR3 sequence (DNA): TGCGCCAGCAGCCAAGATTCGACAGGGTCTCAGCCCCAGCATTTT.

The V and J genes are TRBV9 and TRBJ1-3; a possible D gene is TRBD1 (5 bases). The CDR3 is 13 residues long. V lost 7 bases and J 2 bases, leaving 10 bases between the germline ends. Germline CDR1 SGDLS, CDR2 YYNGEE. CDR3 in DNA: TGTGCCAGCTCCTCGGGGGCTGGAAACACCATATATTTT. This codes for CASSSGAGNTIYF.

This clone was detected a few times. The rearrangement joins TRBV3-1 (or the pseudogene TRBV3-2) to TRBJ1-1; perhaps TRBD1 as D (6 bases). Trimming shortened V by 3 bases and J by 3 bases, and 8 bases separated the two germline ends. CDR3 size: 13 residues. Germline V CDR1 and CDR2: LGHDT, YNNKEL (reference sequence). The CDR3 sequence: CASSQGADTEAFF. CDR3 DNA sequence: TGTGCCAGCAGCCAGGGGGCGGACACTGAAGCTTTCTTT.

The rearrangement links TRBV5-1 to TRBJ1-2; the D is unclear. The V end lost 4 bases, the J end lost 10 bases, and 17 bases lay between the germline ends. The germline V gene has CDR1 SGHRS and CDR2 YFSETQ. This CDR3 contains 13 residues. The CDR3 DNA sequence: TGCGCCAGCAGCCCGGGATCGGGCGAAACCTACACCTTC. It specifies CASSPGSGETYTF. The full variable domain, with the rest looked up from reference TRBV5-1 and TRBJ1-2, is KAGVTQTPRYLIKTRGQQVTLSCSPISGHRSVSWYQQTPGQGLQFLFEYFSETQRNKGNFPGRFSGRQFSNSRSEMNVSTLELGDSALYLCASSPGSGETYTFGSGTRLTVV.

The chain couples TRBV30 to TRBJ1-4, with TRBD1 matching over 8 bases. The end of the DNA fits TRBJ2-2 better, so the J call may be wrong. The CDR3 consists of 13 residues. The germline CDR1 and CDR2 sequences are GTSNPN and SVGIG (reference sequence). In DNA, the CDR3 is TGTGCCTGGAGTTCTCGGACAGGGAGGGAGCTGTTTTTT. It yields the protein CAWSSRTGRELFF.

The J gene is TRBJ2-1, the V gene TRBV7-9, with 8 nucleotides matching TRBD2. The V gene's germline CDR1 is SEHNR and CDR2 FQNEAQ (reference sequence). With 4 bases clipped from V and 6 bases from J, the junction kept 11 bases outside the gene matches. The CDR3 spans 16 residues. CDR3 sequence: CASSSPGTRTGNEQFF. As DNA, the CDR3 is TGTGCCAGCAGCTCACCCGGGACTAGGACGGGCAATGAGCAGTTCTTC.

The chain links TRBV6-6 to TRBJ2-5, with D perhaps TRBD2 (6 bases). V gave up 6 bases and J gave up 6 bases, with 17 bases separating them. Germline loops: CDR1 MNHNY, CDR2 SVGAGI (reference sequence). This CDR3 region has 14 residues. The CDR3 region is CASRLWEAGQTQYF. In DNA form, the CDR3 reads TGTGCCAGCAGGCTGTGGGAGGCTGGGCAGACCCAGTACTTC.

J is TRBJ2-5 and V is TRBV4-1; TRBD2 matches at 10 bases. Germline CDR1 is MGHRA and CDR2 is YSYEKL. CDR3 length equals 19 residues. V dropped 1 base and J dropped 5; count of bases not matched to a gene: 16. The CDR3 region is CASSQAPPSGGALAETQYF. CDR3 nucleotides: TGCGCCAGCAGCCAAGCCCCCCCCAGCGGGGGGGCCTTAGCCGAGACCCAGTACTTC.

The V and J genes are TRBV9 and TRBJ2-2; 7 nucleotides agree with TRBD2. Looked up from germline, CDR1 is SGDLS and CDR2 is YYNGEE. J gave up 0 bases and V 4 bases, and 9 bases lay outside the gene matches. The CDR3 length is 17 residues. CDR3 in DNA: TGTGCCAGCAGCCCCTGGGCTAGCGGTGCGAACACCGGGGAGCTGTTTTTT. The encoded protein is CASSPWASGANTGELFF.

The genes are TRBV10-3 and TRBJ1-2, with D unclear. Germline CDR1 ENHRY, CDR2 SYGVKD. The length of the CDR3 is 19 residues. The V gene lost 1 base and the J gene lost 0 bases, with 21 bases spanning the gap. The CDR3 nucleotides read TGTGCCATCAGTGAGTTCGGACTCCGAAGGTTGGTGACTAACTATGGCTACACCTTC. Residues: CAISEFGLRRLVTNYGYTF.